This TCR beta chain appears in the sequencing data of a study of CD8+ T cells in alopecia areata. Treatment indicated: oral pan-JAK inhibitor, 5-10 mg twice daily. Peripheral blood samples and lesional scalp punch biopsies were obtained from alopecia areata patients. Concerning this clone: The antigen is unknown.

The CDR3 spans 13 residues. Germline V gene lookup returns CDR1 SGHRS and CDR2 YFSETQ. Between the trimmed V and J ends, which lost 4 bases and 3 bases, there was a span of 5 bases. Study results and caveats: When scalp samples are sequenced, resident alphabeta T cells of normal skin are also captured.

TCR sequencing used cDNA made by reverse transcription of extracted RNA. Sequencing used immunoSEQ multiplex PCR; TCRdb keeps in-frame clones, though not all of them. The sample includes 200,000 to 250,000 clones, under 70% of them seen just once. The sequencing here drew on CD4+ T cells sorted from blood, taken around week 44, from a patient treated with tofacitinib. The receptor was derived from a human donor with alopecia areata. This sequence joins TRBV5-1 and TRBJ1-6; D unresolved. The CDR3 loop reads CASSVNYNSPLHF. As DNA, the CDR3 is TGCGCCAGCAGCGTGAACTATAATTCACCCCTCCACTTT.